This passage covers 23 T cell receptor beta chains from one sample sequenced in a study of cytomegalovirus exposure and HLA in healthy donors. Researchers ran the PCR with 60 Vbeta and 13 Jbeta primers. The repertoire was sequenced with immunoSEQ multiplex PCR; TCRdb's copy has only in-frame clones and lacks some. This table has about 120,000 clones, roughly 67% appearing once. The sequenced sample was PBMCs. The receptors derive from a man younger than 35 in good health and CMV-seropositive.

V is TRBV7-2 and J is TRBJ2-3, with TRBD2 matching 10 bases. After removal of 5 bases from V and 5 bases from J, the junction contained 4 bases not matched to a gene. CDR3 length: 14 amino acids. In germline, CDR1 is SGHTA, CDR2 FQGNSA. This CDR3 is CASSRRTSGDTQYF. In DNA form, the CDR3 reads TGTGCCAGCAGCCGACGGACTAGCGGAGATACGCAGTATTTT.

This clone was counted a few times. The J gene is TRBJ2-2, the V gene TRBV30; 15 nucleotides match TRBD2. The CDR3 runs 18 residues. J gave up 1 base and V 7 bases, and 10 bases lay outside the gene matches. Germline V gene lookup returns CDR1 GTSNPN and CDR2 SVGIG (reference sequence). CDR3 residues: CALRSWTSGGVNTGELFF. The CDR3 nucleotides are TGTGCCTTACGCTCATGGACTAGCGGGGGGGTGAACACCGGGGAGCTGTTTTTT. The entire variable domain, with the rest obtained from reference TRBV30 and TRBJ2-2, is as follows: SQTIHQWPATLVQPVGSPLSLECTVEGTSNPNLYWYRQAAGRGLQLLFYSVGIGQISSEVPQNLSASRPQDRQFILSSKKLLLSDSGFYLCALRSWTSGGVNTGELFFGEGSRLTVL.

This chain links TRBV5-1 with TRBJ1-5; D remains unclear. With 0 bases removed from V and 9 bases from J, the gap between germline ends came to 10 bases. CDR1 and CDR2 from the germline V gene are SGHRS and YFSETQ. The CDR3 runs 13 residues. In nucleotides, the CDR3 is TGCGCCAGCAGCTTGGACCTTACAACGCCCCAGCATTTT. This encodes CASSLDLTTPQHF.

This clone was detected only a few times. V gene TRBV5-6 combines with J gene TRBJ2-5; maybe TRBD1 (6 bases). The germline CDR1 and CDR2 sequences are SGHDT and YYEEEE. Trimming removed 2 bases at V and 4 bases at J, with 15 bases between. The CDR3 spans 15 residues. The CDR3 region is CASSFRRLGGETQYF. In DNA form, the CDR3 reads TGTGCCAGCAGCTTTAGAAGGCTAGGGGGAGAGACCCAGTACTTC.

The chain uses TRBV28 and TRBJ1-6; D might be TRBD1 (5 bases). The V end lost 6 bases, the J end lost 7 bases, and 19 bases lay between the germline ends. The CDR3 extends over 16 amino acids. CDR1 is MDHEN, CDR2 SYDVKM, per germline. The CDR3 bases are TGTGCCAGCAGCTTCTTCGGGGGACTGAACAATTCACCCCTCCACTTT. It translates to CASSFFGGLNNSPLHF. Full variable domain (outside the CDR3, taken from reference TRBV28 and TRBJ1-6): DVKVTQSSRYLVKRTGEKVFLECVQDMDHENMFWYRQDPGLGLRLIYFSYDVKMKEKGDIPEGYSVSREKKERFSLILESASTNQTSMYLCASSFFGGLNNSPLHFGNGTRLTVT.

This clone was seen a single time. This sequence joins TRBV6-6 and TRBJ1-5; D perhaps matches TRBD1 (5 bases). Trimming removed 6 bases from V and 5 bases from J, with 11 bases in between. There are 13 residues in the CDR3. Per germline, CDR1 MNHNY and CDR2 SVGAGI (reference sequence). In DNA, the CDR3 is TGTGCCAGCAGACAAAAACAGGATCAGCCCCAGCATTTT. Amino acids: CASRQKQDQPQHF.

This chain uses TRBV7-6 with TRBJ1-6; possibly TRBD1 for D (5 bases). This CDR3 region has 17 residues. V shed 6 bases and J shed 0 bases, with 15 bases lying between them. Germline V gene sequence: CDR1 SGHVS, CDR2 FNYEAQ. Written as DNA, the CDR3 is TGTGCCAGCAGGCAATCTGGGGCTAGCTCCTATAATTCACCCCTCCACTTT. Amino acids: CASRQSGASSYNSPLHF.

This sequence joins TRBV28 and TRBJ1-1; D ambiguous. V was cut by 2 bases and J by 2 bases, with 9 bases left in between. This CDR3 is 14 amino acids long. From germline, CDR1 is MDHEN and CDR2 SYDVKM. The CDR3 loop reads CASSLLPENTEAFF. Written as DNA, the CDR3 is TGTGCCAGCAGTTTACTTCCAGAAAACACTGAAGCTTTCTTT.

In this sample, this clone turned up once. CDR3 sequence: CASHKALAGRQFF. DNA for the CDR3: TGTGCCAGCCACAAGGCGCTAGCGGGGCGGCAGTTCTTC. V is TRBV6-1 and J is TRBJ2-1, with 9 bases aligning to TRBD2. The V and J ends lost 8 bases and 12 bases, in that order; junction bases with no gene match: 11. The CDR3 runs 13 residues. The germline gives CDR1 MNHNS, CDR2 SASEGT.

This clone appeared a few times. The chain is built from TRBV2 and TRBJ2-1; D may be TRBD1 (5 bases). This CDR3 has 12 amino acids. Germline values: CDR1 SNHLY, CDR2 FYNNEI. V shed 5 bases and J shed 4 bases, with 6 bases lying between them. The DNA for the CDR3 is TGTGCCAGCAGTACAGGATACAATGAGCAGTTCTTC. This codes for CASSTGYNEQFF.

J is TRBJ1-1 and V is TRBV11-1; no firm D call. Trimming left V 3 bases short and J 0 bases short, with 5 bases between. The length of the CDR3 is 13 residues. Germline V lookup: CDR1 SGHAT, CDR2 FQDESV (reference sequence). For the CDR3, the DNA is TGTGCCAGCAGCTTCACAGTGAACACTGAAGCTTTCTTT. It is translated as CASSFTVNTEAFF.

The DNA of the CDR3 is TGTGCCAGCGGGCTATACGAGCAGTACTTC. Translating gives CASGLYEQYF. The chain has TRBV27 and TRBJ2-7; D ambiguous. V lost 8 bases to trimming and J lost 4 bases, with 6 bases between them. This CDR3 is 10 amino acids long. CDR1 and CDR2 from the germline V gene are MNHEY and SMNVEV (reference sequence).

The CDR3 sequence: CASSELDSYYGYTF. The CDR3 nucleotides are TGTGCCAGCAGTGAATTAGACAGTTACTATGGCTACACCTTC. This chain connects TRBV25-1 to TRBJ1-2, with D perhaps matching TRBD1 (5 bases). The V gene lost 1 base and the J gene lost 3 bases, with 9 bases spanning the gap. Germline V gene sequence: CDR1 MGHDK, CDR2 SYGVNS. The CDR3 length is 14 residues.

The chain joins TRBV9 to TRBJ1-1; D might be TRBD1 (5 bases). The CDR3 length is 18 residues. V lost 0 bases to trimming and J lost 1 base, with 19 bases between them. Germline-derived CDR1 and CDR2 are SGDLS and YYNGEE. Written as DNA, the CDR3 is TGTGCCAGCAGCGTAGGATTTGAAGGGGCTAGGAGGAACACTGAAGCTTTCTTT. Translating it yields CASSVGFEGARRNTEAFF.

V and J are TRBV5-6 and TRBJ1-2; TRBD1 aligns across 7 bases. Germline trimming cut 1 base from V and 2 bases from J; bases unmatched to any gene: 2. The germline V gene encodes CDR1 SGHDT and CDR2 YYEEEE. This CDR3 comprises 14 residues. Written as DNA, the CDR3 is TGTGCCAGCAGCTTGACAGGGGTAAACTATGGCTACACCTTC. Translated, it gives CASSLTGVNYGYTF.

This clone was observed a handful of times. V gene TRBV5-1 combines with J gene TRBJ2-7, with D maybe TRBD1 (6 bases). Per germline, CDR1 SGHRS and CDR2 YFSETQ. This CDR3 has 15 amino acids. Trimming pared 4 bases from V and 9 bases from J, leaving 23 bases between. The CDR3 sequence: CASSETGVSCIRQYV. The CDR3 coding sequence is TGCGCCAGCAGCGAGACAGGTGTTTCGTGTATTAGGCAGTACGTC.

This clone is a singleton in its sample. This chain connects TRBV4-1 to TRBJ2-2, with unresolved D. Germline CDR1 is MGHRA and CDR2 is YSYEKL. Trimming cost V 5 bases and J 6 bases, with 7 bases left between them. CDR3 length: 12 residues. The CDR3 spells CASSELAGELFF. As DNA, the CDR3 is TGCGCCAGCAGCGAACTGGCCGGGGAGCTGTTTTTT.

The chain combines TRBV6-6 with TRBJ2-3; D remains unclear. The CDR3 sequence is 13 residues long. CDR1 is MNHNY, CDR2 SVGAGI, per germline (reference sequence). V dropped 0 bases and J dropped 4 bases, with 5 bases sitting between them. CDR3 sequence: CASSYSRPDTQYF. CDR3 in DNA: TGTGCCAGCAGTTACTCGAGGCCAGATACGCAGTATTTT.

In DNA, the CDR3 is TGTGCCAGCAGTTCTACTAGAACTAATGAAAAACTGTTTTTT. The encoded protein is CASSSTRTNEKLFF. V and J are TRBV6-5 and TRBJ1-4; D is ambiguous. The germline V and J ends were trimmed by 4 bases and 1 base, with 7 bases remaining between them. Germline CDR1 is MNHEY and CDR2 is SVGAGI. CDR3 size: 14 residues.

V usage is TRBV27 and J usage is TRBJ1-5, with TRBD1 matching 9 bases. Germline CDR1 MNHEY, CDR2 SMNVEV (reference sequence). The CDR3 spans 15 residues. Germline trimming cut 10 bases from V and 4 bases from J; bases unmatched to any gene: 11. The CDR3 region is CATLYETGGNQPQHF. The CDR3 nucleotides are TGTGCCACTTTATACGAGACAGGGGGAAATCAGCCCCAGCATTTT.

The CDR3 sequence is CASRQGTPTYGYTF. In DNA, the CDR3 is TGTGCCAGCAGACAGGGTACCCCCACCTATGGCTACACCTTC. V usage is TRBV5-5 and J usage is TRBJ1-2; maybe TRBD1 (6 bases). The CDR3 covers 14 residues. V shed 5 bases and J shed 4 bases, with 15 bases lying between them. CDR1 and CDR2 from the germline V gene are SGHKS and YYEKEE (reference sequence).

This clone appeared a single time. The gene calls are TRBV6-5 and TRBJ2-1, with TRBD2 identical over 10 bases. The germline V gene has CDR1 MNHEY and CDR2 SVGAGI. The CDR3 contains 13 residues. V lost 6 bases to trimming and J lost 12 bases; unmatched junction nucleotides: 8. The CDR3 DNA reads as TGTGCCAGCAGAGCGGGGGGGGCCATTGGGCAGTTCTTC. Protein product: CASRAGGAIGQFF.

The chain couples TRBV27 to TRBJ1-6; 10 bases map to TRBD1. Germline CDR1 MNHEY, CDR2 SMNVEV (reference sequence). J was trimmed by 9 bases and V by 7 bases; bases with no gene match: 3. This CDR3 is built from 13 residues. The CDR3: CASKGQGRSPLHF. The CDR3 DNA follows: TGTGCCAGCAAGGGACAGGGGCGTTCACCCCTCCACTTT.